The entry below gives a single TCR beta chain sequence along with its context. This entry is derived from a study of CD8+ T cells in alopecia areata. Treatment reported: oral pan-JAK inhibitor, 5-10 mg twice daily. RNA, once extracted, was reverse transcribed into cDNA for use as the sequencing template. TCRdb's table, derived via immunoSEQ multiplex PCR, lists solely in-frame clones and lacks some. The data show some 170,000 clones, around 58% seen once. V lost 5 bases to trimming and J lost 2 bases, with 9 bases between them. The CDR3 sequence is 13 residues long. The germline CDR1 and CDR2 sequences are SGHTA and FQGTGA.

V and J are TRBV7-3 and TRBJ2-5; D ambiguous. The sample here was CD4+ T cells sorted from blood, taken at approximately week 56, from a patient treated with tofacitinib. The clonotype was recovered from a human donor with alopecia areata. CDR3 residues: CASSVGSQETQYF. In nucleotides, the CDR3 is TGTGCCAGCAGCGTTGGGTCTCAAGAGACCCAGTACTTC.